These 3 T cell receptor beta chains share one sample of origin, sequenced in a study of PD-1 blockade in classical Hodgkin lymphoma (dated by TCRdb to 2020 to 2022). Libraries were constructed by the immunoSEQ multiplex PCR assay. TCRdb re-hosts the immuneACCESS table, in-frame sequences only. Its copies lack some clones; in the studies checked, an unresolved V gene accounts for under half of them, and the cause for the rest is not known. Present in this sample are some 25,000 clones, about four fifths of which were seen just once. Of the sample, about 32% is held by the ten largest clones. According to the study, the label for this sample's time point signals: cycle 2 day 1 (C2D1) of nivolumab. Relapse after autologous stem cell transplantation had occurred in all trial patients, and cohorts A, B and C were distinguished by prior brentuximab vedotin exposure. Sequences were derived from peripheral blood mononuclear cells (PBMCs), sampled before the second cycle of nivolumab. These receptors came from a human donor with classical Hodgkin lymphoma.

The chain is built from TRBV4-2 and TRBJ1-3; D perhaps matches TRBD1 (5 bases). V gave up 0 bases and J gave up 0 bases, with 9 bases separating them. There are 16 residues in the CDR3. Germline V gene lookup returns CDR1 LGHNA and CDR2 YNFKEQ. Written as DNA, the CDR3 is TGTGCCAGCAGCCAAGATCCCGACAGCTCTGGAAACACCATATATTTT. Translation gives CASSQDPDSSGNTIYF.

The rearrangement links TRBV7-9 to TRBJ2-3; the D gene is possibly TRBD2 (7 bases). The CDR3 loop spans 14 amino acids. CDR1 is SEHNR and CDR2 is FQNEAQ in the germline V gene (reference sequence). Trimming removed 3 bases from V and 3 bases from J, with 10 bases in between. The CDR3 DNA reads TGTGCCAGCAGCTTTAGGGGGGGAACAGATACGCAGTATTTT. It codes for CASSFRGGTDTQYF.

V usage is TRBV5-6 and J usage is TRBJ1-2; D not certain. The CDR3 is 13 amino acids. V was trimmed by 0 bases and J by 3 bases, leaving 6 bases between them. CDR1 is SGHDT and CDR2 is YYEEEE in the germline V gene. DNA for the CDR3: TGTGCCAGCAGCTTGGAAGCGGACTATGGCTACACCTTC. Translated, it gives CASSLEADYGYTF.